This TCR beta chain was captured in a study of T-cell memory formation after mild COVID-19. The study, taken as a whole, reports: CD4+ contracting clones were found mainly in CM and EM, and CD8+ ones in EMRA.

Worth noting for this clonotype: No antigen is known for it.

The ends were cut back, 8 bases at V and 0 bases at J, with 13 bases in the middle. Germline V gene sequence: CDR1 SGHRS, CDR2 YFSETQ. There are 14 residues in the CDR3. TCRdb called the 5' RACE reads again in MiXCR, with one record for every CDR3 protein. The table includes about 430,000 distinct CDR3 sequences, more than 20% detected once. The sequenced sample was PBMCs or a T cell subset sorted from them (not recorded which). This sequence was found in an adult woman who had mild COVID-19 (a few samples of this study predate the infection). Cell type and time point are not known. V usage is TRBV5-1 and J usage is TRBJ2-3; D perhaps matches TRBD2 (5 bases). Here the CDR3 reads CASKIRTSTDTQYF. The CDR3 DNA is TGCGCCAGTAAAATAAGGACTAGCACAGATACGCAGTATTTT.